This T cell receptor (beta chain) derives from a study of T-cell memory formation after mild COVID-19. The wider study: The TCR clusters were mostly specific to one donor. Study-level findings and limits: Contracting clones from day 15 to 85 showed balanced CD4/CD8; later expanders favored CD4+. Some SARS-CoV-2-responding clones were already detected in memory before infection.

TCRdb fed the 5' RACE reads into MiXCR, producing one record per CDR3 protein. The sample carries about 470,000 distinct CDR3 sequences, around 27% recorded once. Per the germline V gene, CDR1 is DFQATT and CDR2 is SNEGSKA (reference sequence). V was shortened by 2 bases and J by 7 bases, with 12 bases between the two germline ends. The CDR3 has 13 amino acids. Regarding this clonotype: Its target is not known.

Sequenced material: PBMCs or a T cell subset sorted from them (not recorded which). This chain uses TRBV20-1 with TRBJ2-1; D might be TRBD1 or TRBD2, each matching 5 bases. This TCR derives from an adult woman who had mild COVID-19 (a few samples of this study predate the infection). Cell type and time point are not known. CDR3 bases: TGCAGTGCTAGACACTCTTGGGGGAATGAGCAGTTCTTC. This codes for CSARHSWGNEQFF.